This T cell receptor (beta chain) was recovered during a study of beta chain features in type 1 diabetes. Expressed TCRB transcripts were sequenced because the entire RNA isolate underwent reverse transcription. The repertoire was sequenced with immunoSEQ multiplex PCR; TCRdb's copy has only in-frame clones and lacks some. Of a few hundred thousand clones in the sample, roughly 17% were seen once. Study conclusions and caveats: In the patient group, naive, central memory and Treg TCRB repertoires seemed more alike than in the healthy donor group. When Type 1 diabetes patients were examined, their TCRB CDR3s proved moderately but significantly shorter in all four CD4+ subsets. Type 1 diabetes patients had VDJ junctions that carried fewer insertions and more deletions.

V was pared by 6 bases and J by 4 bases, with 8 bases of the junction left unmatched. Germline CDR1 is MDHEN and CDR2 is SYDVKM. The length of the CDR3 is 14 residues. In this sample, this clone turned up a few times. Its antigen is still unknown. Each donor gave one heparinised blood draw averaging around 120 mL. Naive, central memory, regulatory and stem cell-like memory cells within the CD4+ compartment were sorted using CD45RO/CCR7/CD25/CD127/CD95/CD27. This receptor was obtained from a man aged 30 to 45 with type 1 diabetes. The rearrangement joins TRBV28 to TRBJ2-7; TRBD1 matches 8 bases. The source material was naive CD4+ T cells from blood. The DNA for the CDR3 is TGTGCCAGCAGCGACCCGACAGGGGCGTACGAGCAGTACTTC. This gives the protein CASSDPTGAYEQYF.